The 8 T cell receptor beta chains listed next were all sequenced from one sample in a study of blood T cell repertoires in COVID-19. This table comes from immunoSEQ multiplex PCR, and its TCRdb copy is limited to in-frame clones, with some not included. This sample has about 44,000 clones, with 70% to 90% found just once. Specimen: peripheral blood. All receptors come from a man aged 70 or older with active COVID-19.

The gene calls are TRBV19 and TRBJ2-3; 8 bases match TRBD2. The length of the CDR3 is 17 residues. Per germline, CDR1 LNHDA and CDR2 SQIVND (reference sequence). V lost 1 base and J lost 0; bases outside the gene matches: 6. CDR3 DNA sequence: TGTGCCAGTAGTATAGTCTCCACGGGGGGGAGCACAGATACGCAGTATTTT. Translating gives CASSIVSTGGSTDTQYF. Full variable domain (rest looked up from reference TRBV19 and TRBJ2-3): DGGITQSPKYLFRKEGQNVTLSCEQNLNHDAMYWYRQDPGQGLRLIYYSQIVNDFQKGDIAEGYSVSREKKESFPLTVTSAQKNPTAFYLCASSIVSTGGSTDTQYFGPGTRLTVL.

This chain connects TRBV24-1 to TRBJ1-5, with unresolved D. The V end was cut by 3 bases, the J end by 4 bases, with 3 bases between. CDR1 and CDR2 (germline): KGHDR, SFDVKD. The length of the CDR3 is 12 residues. CDR3 DNA: TGTGCCACCAGTGATCCAAATCAGCCCCAGCATTTT. Its protein is CATSDPNQPQHF.

The V and J genes are TRBV18 and TRBJ1-1, with TRBD1 as a possible D gene (6 bases). From germline, CDR1 is KGHSH and CDR2 LQKENI. Trimming removed 2 bases at V and 4 bases at J, with 8 bases between. The CDR3 has 13 residues. The CDR3 DNA reads as TGTGCCAGCTCACCATCAGGGGTCACTGAAGCTTTCTTT. It is translated as CASSPSGVTEAFF.

The chain combines TRBV4-3 with TRBJ2-3, with TRBD2 matching over 7 bases. Germline CDR1 is LGHNA and CDR2 is YSLEER. The trim removed 4 bases at V and 4 bases at J, leaving 8 bases unmatched. This CDR3 region has 15 residues. The CDR3 nucleotides read TGCGCCAGCAGCCCGGAGCGGGGAGTATCAGATACGCAGTATTTT. It is translated as CASSPERGVSDTQYF.

The chain has TRBV6-5 and TRBJ1-2, with a tentative D call TRBD1 (5 bases). V gave up 4 bases and J gave up 2 bases, with 17 bases separating them. CDR3 size: 16 residues. Germline loops: CDR1 MNHEY, CDR2 SVGAGI. CDR3 in amino acids: CASSSRQSRINYGYTF. In DNA, the CDR3 is TGTGCCAGCAGTTCGCGACAGAGTCGTATAAACTATGGCTACACCTTC.

The rearrangement joins TRBV11-3 to TRBJ2-1, with 8 bases matching TRBD1. CDR3 length: 15 residues. V dropped 5 bases and J dropped 5; count of bases not matched to a gene: 8. Germline loops: CDR1 SGHNT, CDR2 YENEEA. CDR3 bases: TGTGCCAGCAGCCTACGACAGGGGCCAGACAATGAGCAGTTCTTC. Encoded protein: CASSLRQGPDNEQFF.

The V gene is TRBV10-1, the J gene TRBJ2-7; 10 bases map to TRBD2. Trimming at V came to 2 bases and at J to 2 bases, leaving 9 bases not matched to a gene. Germline V gene sequence: CDR1 WNHNN, CDR2 SYGVQD (reference sequence). The CDR3 runs to 17 residues. For the CDR3, the DNA is TGCGCCAGCAGTGAGGTTAGCGGGGGGAGTTCGACCTACGAGCAGTACTTC. Translated: CASSEVSGGSSTYEQYF.

The V gene is TRBV4-1, the J gene TRBJ2-3; 8 bases are shared with TRBD2. This CDR3 spans 17 amino acids. CDR1 and CDR2 (germline): MGHRA, YSYEKL. V lost 4 bases to trimming and J lost 3 bases; unmatched junction nucleotides: 12. In DNA, the CDR3 is TGCGCCAGCAGCCCGAGTCGGGGGGGCTTAACTACAGATACGCAGTATTTT. Translation: CASSPSRGGLTTDTQYF.